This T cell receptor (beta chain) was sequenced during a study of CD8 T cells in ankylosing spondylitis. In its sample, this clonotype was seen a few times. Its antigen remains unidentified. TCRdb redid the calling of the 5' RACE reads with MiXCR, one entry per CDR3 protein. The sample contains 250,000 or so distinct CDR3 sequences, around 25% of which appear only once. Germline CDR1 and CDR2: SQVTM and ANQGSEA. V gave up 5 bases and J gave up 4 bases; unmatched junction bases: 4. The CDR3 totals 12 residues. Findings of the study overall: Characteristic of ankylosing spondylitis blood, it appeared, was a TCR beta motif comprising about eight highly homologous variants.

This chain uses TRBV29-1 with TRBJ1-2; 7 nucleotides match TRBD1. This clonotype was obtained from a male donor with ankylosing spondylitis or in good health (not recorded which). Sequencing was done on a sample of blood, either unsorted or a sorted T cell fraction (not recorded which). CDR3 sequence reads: CSVRDSTYGYTF. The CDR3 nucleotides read TGCAGCGTTCGGGACAGCACCTATGGCTACACCTTC. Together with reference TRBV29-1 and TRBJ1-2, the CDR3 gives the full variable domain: SAVISQKPSRDICQRGTSLTIQCQVDSQVTMMFWYRQQPGQSLTLIATANQGSEATYESGFVIDKFPISRPNLTFSTLTVSNMSPEDSSIYLCSVRDSTYGYTFGSGTRLTVV.